Listed below are T cell receptor beta chains from one sample, sequenced in a study of T cell responses to AZD1222 COVID-19 vaccine. Clones were sequenced by immunoSEQ multiplex PCR, and TCRdb holds only the in-frame ones, with some missing. The table includes over 150,000 clones, 85% to 95% detected once. Sequences were derived from peripheral blood, sampled 28 days after the second dose of the MenACWY control vaccine. Every receptor here comes from an adult who received the MenACWY meningococcal vaccine as a control. The CDR3 runs from the conserved cysteine through the conserved F or W. The D gene is left open where the match is weak. Size tells how often a clone was seen (once, few, many) or the class of an expanded clone, and some rows leave it out.

CDR3 DNA | CDR3 protein | D gene | J gene | clone size | V gene
TGCGCCAGCAGTACCCAACAGGGAATTGGCACTGAAGCTTTCTTT | CASSTQQGIGTEAFF | - | TRBJ1-1 | - | TRBV10-1
TGTGCCAGCAGTGATGTCGGGACGGCTTACAATGAGCAGTTCTTC | CASSDVGTAYNEQFF | - | TRBJ2-1 | - | TRBV25-1
TGTGCCAGCAGCCAGGTCGAAAGCGGGGGTGGGGCTACGCAGTATTTT | CASSQVESGGGATQYF | TRBD2 | TRBJ2-3 | - | TRBV4-2
TGCAGCGGCGGACAGGGCTACAATGAGCAGTTCTTC | CSGGQGYNEQFF | TRBD1 | TRBJ2-1 | - | TRBV29-1
TGTGCCAGCAGCTTAGATTACAGGGGCTCACCCCTCCACTTT | CASSLDYRGSPLHF | TRBD1 | TRBJ1-6 | - | TRBV11-2
TGTGCCAGCAGCTTTATGTTGAGGGACACTGAAGCTTTCTTT | CASSFMLRDTEAFF | - | TRBJ1-1 | - | TRBV7-2
TGTGCCAGCAGCCGTATAGCCAGGTTCAATGAAAAACTGTTTTTT | CASSRIARFNEKLFF | - | TRBJ1-4 | - | TRBV7-2
TGTGCCAGCAGCGTATGGCTAGCGGGGGACTACAATGAGCAGTTCTTC | CASSVWLAGDYNEQFF | TRBD2 | TRBJ2-1 | - | TRBV9
TGTGCCAGCAGATCAAGAACAGGGGCGTTTTACTATGGCTACACCTTC | CASRSRTGAFYYGYTF | TRBD1 | TRBJ1-2 | once | TRBV28
TGTGCCAGCTCTCCCAGGTACACTGAAGCTTTCTTT | CASSPRYTEAFF | - | TRBJ1-1 | - | TRBV18
TGTGCCAGCAGTTTATGGTTCAATCAGCCCCAGCATTTT | CASSLWFNQPQHF | - | TRBJ1-5 | - | TRBV27
TGTGCCAGCAGCTTAATGAGCATGCGGTCCAACGTCCTGACTTTC | CASSLMSMRSNVLTF | - | TRBJ2-6 | - | TRBV7-6
TGTGCCAGCAGTGAAGGGGGGGGCCCCTACGAGCAGTACTTC | CASSEGGGPYEQYF | - | TRBJ2-7 | - | TRBV6-1
TGTGCCAGCAGCCAAGATAGGGTCCCTAACACTGAAGCTTTCTTT | CASSQDRVPNTEAFF | - | TRBJ1-1 | once | TRBV4-2
TGTGCCAGCAGTGAAGAGGCAGGGATGTACTTC | CASSEEAGMYF | - | TRBJ2-7 | - | TRBV6-1
TGTGCCTGGAGTAACACTTTCTACGAGCAGTACTTC | CAWSNTFYEQYF | - | TRBJ2-7 | - | TRBV30
TGTGCCTGGAGGGGCAACACTGAAGCTTTCTTT | CAWRGNTEAFF | - | TRBJ1-1 | - | TRBV30
TGTGCCTGGAGCCCTGACAGCTCTTATGGCTACACCTTC | CAWSPDSSYGYTF | - | TRBJ1-2 | - | TRBV30
TGCGCCAGCAGTGGGACAGCCACCCTTTCGTACTCCTATAATTCACCCCTCCACTTT | CASSGTATLSYSYNSPLHF | - | TRBJ1-6 | - | TRBV10-2
TGCGCCAGCAGTGATAGGACAGGGGCTCCCCCCGTCTATGGCTACACCTTC | CASSDRTGAPPVYGYTF | TRBD1 | TRBJ1-2 | - | TRBV10-2
TGTGCCACCGCCCTGTCCGGTACCGGGGAGCTGTTTTTT | CATALSGTGELFF | - | TRBJ2-2 | - | TRBV2
TGTGCCAGCAGCTTAAGGGAGGGGCCTAATGAAAAACTGTTTTTT | CASSLREGPNEKLFF | - | TRBJ1-4 | - | TRBV7-9
TGTGCCAGCAGCTTGGCAGGGGCCACTGAAGCTTTCTTT | CASSLAGATEAFF | - | TRBJ1-1 | - | TRBV7-3
TGTGCCAGCAGCCAAACCGCCCAGGGGCTCACTGAAGCTTTCTTT | CASSQTAQGLTEAFF | - | TRBJ1-1 | - | TRBV4-2
TGTGCCAGCAGTTACACCGGGACCGAGCGCTCACCCCTCCACTTT | CASSYTGTERSPLHF | - | TRBJ1-6 | - | TRBV6-2/TRBV6-3
TGTGCCAGCAAAGAAGGAGCTTTTAACTATGGCTACACCTTC | CASKEGAFNYGYTF | - | TRBJ1-2 | - | TRBV6-5
TGTGCCAGCAGCCATAGGGGCGAAAAACTGTTTTTT | CASSHRGEKLFF | - | TRBJ1-4 | - | TRBV14
TGCGCCAGCAGCCAAGATCGGCAAGGCACCGGGGAGCTGTTTTTT | CASSQDRQGTGELFF | - | TRBJ2-2 | - | TRBV4-3
TGCGCCAGCAGCCGGGACGGGAGCTCTGGAAACACCATATATTTT | CASSRDGSSGNTIYF | - | TRBJ1-3 | - | TRBV5-1
TGTGCCAGCACGGGACAGGGCATAGCTAACTATGGCTACACCTTC | CASTGQGIANYGYTF | TRBD1 | TRBJ1-2 | - | TRBV2
TGCGCCAGCAGCCAAGATGGGGGCCTGACGGTTGGCTACACCTTC | CASSQDGGLTVGYTF | - | TRBJ1-2 | - | TRBV4-1
TGTGCTAGTGGTTTGGAACCCGCAGGCTCTAATTCACCCCTCCACTTT | CASGLEPAGSNSPLHF | - | TRBJ1-6 | - | TRBV12-5
TGTGCCAGCAGCTTGGCTAGCGCCCAAGCGGGAGATACGCAGTATTTT | CASSLASAQAGDTQYF | - | TRBJ2-3 | once | TRBV5-6
TGCAGCGTGGGGGGGCCCCCAGGCTATGGCTACACCTTC | CSVGGPPGYGYTF | - | TRBJ1-2 | - | TRBV29-1
TGTGCCTGGAGGGAGATGACCGGGGAGCTGTTTTTT | CAWREMTGELFF | - | TRBJ2-2 | - | TRBV30
TGCGCCAGCAGTGAGTCCGGCCGCAAAAACATTCAGTACTTC | CASSESGRKNIQYF | - | TRBJ2-4 | once | TRBV10-2
TGTGCCAGCAGTCTACTCTTGACAGGGGAGCAAGAGACCCAGTACTTC | CASSLLLTGEQETQYF | TRBD1 | TRBJ2-5 | - | TRBV27
TGTGCCAGCAGCTTAGACTATTCTGGGACTGAAGCTTTCTTT | CASSLDYSGTEAFF | - | TRBJ1-1 | - | TRBV7-2
TGTGCCAGCAGCTTTAGGAACCACGGGGCCAACGTCCTGACTTTC | CASSFRNHGANVLTF | - | TRBJ2-6 | - | TRBV5-6
TGCAGTGCTAGTATTTGGCCGGGGGGTGAGGGCTACACCTTC | CSASIWPGGEGYTF | - | TRBJ1-2 | once | TRBV20-1
TGTGCCAGCGGGAGGTCAGGGAGTACCTATGGCTACACCTTC | CASGRSGSTYGYTF | - | TRBJ1-2 | - | TRBV2